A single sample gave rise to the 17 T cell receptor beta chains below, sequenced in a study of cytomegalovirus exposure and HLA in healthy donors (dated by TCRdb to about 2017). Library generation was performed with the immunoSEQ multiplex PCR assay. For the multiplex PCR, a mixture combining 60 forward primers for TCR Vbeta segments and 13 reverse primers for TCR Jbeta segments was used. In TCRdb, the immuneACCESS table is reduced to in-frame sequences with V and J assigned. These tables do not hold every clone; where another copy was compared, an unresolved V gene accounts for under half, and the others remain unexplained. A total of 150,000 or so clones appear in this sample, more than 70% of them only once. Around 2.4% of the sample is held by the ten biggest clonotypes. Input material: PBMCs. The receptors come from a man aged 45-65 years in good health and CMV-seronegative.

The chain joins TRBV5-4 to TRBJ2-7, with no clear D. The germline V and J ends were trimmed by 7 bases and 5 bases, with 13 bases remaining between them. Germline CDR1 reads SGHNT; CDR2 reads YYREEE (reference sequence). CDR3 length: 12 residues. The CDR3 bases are TGTGCCAGCGGCAGATCCCGGGACGAGCAGTACTTC. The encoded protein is CASGRSRDEQYF.

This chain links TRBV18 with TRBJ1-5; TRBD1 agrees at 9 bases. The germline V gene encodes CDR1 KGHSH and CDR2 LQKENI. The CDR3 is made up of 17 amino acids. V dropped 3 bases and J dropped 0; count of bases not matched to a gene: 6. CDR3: CASSPPGQGYSNQPQHF. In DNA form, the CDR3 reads TGTGCCAGCTCACCGCCGGGACAGGGCTATAGCAATCAGCCCCAGCATTTT. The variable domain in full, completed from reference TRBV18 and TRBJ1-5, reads NAGVMQNPRHLVRRRGQEARLRCSPMKGHSHVYWYRQLPEEGLKFMVYLQKENIIDESGMPKERFSAEFPKEGPSILRIQQVVRGDSAAYFCASSPPGQGYSNQPQHFGDGTRLSIL.

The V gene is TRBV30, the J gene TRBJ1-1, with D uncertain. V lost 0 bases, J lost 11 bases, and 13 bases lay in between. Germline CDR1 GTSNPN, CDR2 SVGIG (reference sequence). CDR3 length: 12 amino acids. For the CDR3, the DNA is TGTGCCTGGAGTGTTTGGACTGCCGGGGCTTTCTTT. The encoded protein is CAWSVWTAGAFF.

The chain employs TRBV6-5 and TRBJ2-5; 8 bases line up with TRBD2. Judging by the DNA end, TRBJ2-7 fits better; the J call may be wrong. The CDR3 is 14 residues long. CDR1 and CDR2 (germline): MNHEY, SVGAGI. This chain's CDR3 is CASSPDGRAYEQYF. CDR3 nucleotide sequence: TGTGCCAGCAGCCCCGACGGGAGGGCCTACGAGCAGTACTTC.

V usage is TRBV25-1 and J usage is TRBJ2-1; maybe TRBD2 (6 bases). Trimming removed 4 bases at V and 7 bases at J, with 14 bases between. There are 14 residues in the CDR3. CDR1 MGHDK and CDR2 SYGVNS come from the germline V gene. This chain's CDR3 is CASSGPGLANEQFF. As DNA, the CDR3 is TGTGCCAGCAGTGGACCGGGACTCGCAAATGAGCAGTTCTTC.

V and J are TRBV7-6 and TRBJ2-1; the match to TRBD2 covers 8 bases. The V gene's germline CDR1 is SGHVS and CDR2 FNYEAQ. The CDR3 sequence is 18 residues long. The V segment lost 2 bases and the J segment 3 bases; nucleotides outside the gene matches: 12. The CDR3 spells CASSLLGAGETLYNEQFF. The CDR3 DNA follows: TGTGCCAGCAGCTTATTAGGAGCGGGGGAGACGCTCTACAATGAGCAGTTCTTC.

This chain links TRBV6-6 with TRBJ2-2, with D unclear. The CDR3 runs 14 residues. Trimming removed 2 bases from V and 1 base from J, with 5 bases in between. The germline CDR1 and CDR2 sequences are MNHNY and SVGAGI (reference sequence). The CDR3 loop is CASSYGLNTGELFF. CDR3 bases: TGTGCCAGCAGTTACGGGCTGAACACCGGGGAGCTGTTTTTT.

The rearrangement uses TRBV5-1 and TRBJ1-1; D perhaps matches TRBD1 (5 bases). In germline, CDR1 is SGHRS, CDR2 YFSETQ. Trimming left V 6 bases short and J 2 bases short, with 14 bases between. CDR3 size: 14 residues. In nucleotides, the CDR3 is TGCGCCAGCAAAGAGCAGGGCCCCAACACTGAAGCTTTCTTT. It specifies CASKEQGPNTEAFF.

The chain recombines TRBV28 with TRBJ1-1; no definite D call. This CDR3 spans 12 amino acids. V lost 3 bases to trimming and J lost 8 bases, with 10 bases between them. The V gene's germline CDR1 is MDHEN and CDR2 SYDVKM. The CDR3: CASSLLLQEAFF. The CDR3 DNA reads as TGTGCCAGCAGTTTGCTCTTACAAGAAGCTTTCTTT.

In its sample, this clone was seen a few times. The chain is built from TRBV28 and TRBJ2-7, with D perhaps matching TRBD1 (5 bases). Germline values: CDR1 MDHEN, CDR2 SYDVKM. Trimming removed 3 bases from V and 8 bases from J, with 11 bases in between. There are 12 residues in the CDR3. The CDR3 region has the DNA TGTGCCAGCAGTTTGGAAGGACAAAAGCAGTACTTC. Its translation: CASSLEGQKQYF.

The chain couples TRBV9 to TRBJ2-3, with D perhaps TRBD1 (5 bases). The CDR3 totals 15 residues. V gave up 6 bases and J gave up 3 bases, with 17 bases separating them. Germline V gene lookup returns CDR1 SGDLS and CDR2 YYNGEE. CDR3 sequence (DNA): TGTGCCAGCACCAATGCTCAGGGCAGGACAGATACGCAGTATTTT. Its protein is CASTNAQGRTDTQYF.

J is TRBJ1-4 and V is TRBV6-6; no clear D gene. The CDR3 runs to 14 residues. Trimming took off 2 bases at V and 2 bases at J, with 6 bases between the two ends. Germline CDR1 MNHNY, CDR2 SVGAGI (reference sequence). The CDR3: CASSYAQTNEKLFF. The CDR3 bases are TGTGCCAGCAGTTACGCCCAGACTAATGAAAAACTGTTTTTT.

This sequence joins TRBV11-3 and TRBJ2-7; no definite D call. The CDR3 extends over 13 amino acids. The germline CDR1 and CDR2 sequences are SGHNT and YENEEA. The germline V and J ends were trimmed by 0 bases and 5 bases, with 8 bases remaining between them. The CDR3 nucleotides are TGTGCCAGCAGCTTAGACCGGGTAAACGAGCAGTACTTC. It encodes CASSLDRVNEQYF.

CDR3 DNA sequence: TGTGCCAGCAGTATAATTAGCGGCGGATACACAGATACGCAGTATTTT. This gives the protein CASSIISGGYTDTQYF. The chain is built from TRBV2 and TRBJ2-3, with D possibly TRBD2 on 6 matching bases. The CDR3 length is 16 residues. Between the trimmed V and J ends, which lost 5 bases and 2 bases, there was a span of 17 bases. CDR1 is SNHLY and CDR2 is FYNNEI in the germline V gene.

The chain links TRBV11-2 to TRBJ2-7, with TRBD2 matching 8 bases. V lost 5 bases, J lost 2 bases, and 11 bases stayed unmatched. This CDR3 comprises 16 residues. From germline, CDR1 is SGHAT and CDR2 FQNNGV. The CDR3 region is CASSREGTGLTYEQYF. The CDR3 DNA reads TGTGCCAGCAGCCGGGAGGGGACCGGGCTCACCTACGAGCAGTACTTC.

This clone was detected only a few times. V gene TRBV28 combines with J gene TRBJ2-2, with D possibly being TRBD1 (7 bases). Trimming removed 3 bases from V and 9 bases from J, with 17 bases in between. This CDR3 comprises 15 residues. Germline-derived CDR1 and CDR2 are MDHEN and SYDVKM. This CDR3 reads CASSFRQGGPRELFF. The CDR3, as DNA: TGTGCCAGCAGTTTCCGACAGGGAGGCCCTCGGGAGCTGTTTTTT.

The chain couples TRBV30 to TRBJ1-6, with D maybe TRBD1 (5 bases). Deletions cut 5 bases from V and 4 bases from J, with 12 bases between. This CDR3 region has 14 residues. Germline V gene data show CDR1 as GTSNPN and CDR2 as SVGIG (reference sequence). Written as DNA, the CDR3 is TGTGCCTGGTCGGGACTGAGTTATAATTCACCCCTCCACTTT. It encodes CAWSGLSYNSPLHF.